Following are 27 T cell receptor beta chains from one sample sequenced in a study of OX40 agonist ivuxolimab in advanced cancers. Measured with immunoSEQ multiplex PCR; TCRdb has only the in-frame clones, and not every one. The top ten clones hold under 0.7% of a sample with about 61,000 clones, 86% of them seen once. Source: CD4+ or CD8+ T cells sorted from blood, taken in a trial of the OX40 agonist ivuxolimab. The receptors here all came from an adult with an advanced solid tumor such as melanoma, head and neck, liver or kidney cancer.

The rearrangement joins TRBV19 to TRBJ1-5, with D perhaps matching TRBD1 (5 bases). This CDR3 region has 15 residues. Trimming took off 1 base at V and 2 bases at J, with 9 bases between the two ends. CDR1 LNHDA and CDR2 SQIVND come from the germline V gene (reference sequence). The CDR3 spells CASSIGGTGNQPQHF. The CDR3 coding sequence is TGTGCCAGTAGTATAGGGGGGACGGGCAATCAGCCCCAGCATTTT.

This chain links TRBV7-2 with TRBJ2-5, with a weak D call TRBD1 (6 bases). The CDR3 totals 19 residues. Germline assignment: CDR1 SGHTA and CDR2 FQGNSA. Trimming took 2 bases from V and 0 from J, leaving 22 bases between them. DNA for the CDR3: TGTGCCAGCAGCTTATTCGGAGAACTCTTCGGACAGTACCAAGAGACCCAGTACTTC. It specifies CASSLFGELFGQYQETQYF. Filled out from reference TRBV7-2 and TRBJ2-5, the complete variable domain reads GAGVSQSPSNKVTEKGKDVELRCDPISGHTALYWYRQSLGQGLEFLIYFQGNSAPDKSGLPSDRFSAERTGGSVSTLTIQRTQQEDSAVYLCASSLFGELFGQYQETQYFGPGTRLLVL.

This rearrangement joins TRBV6-5 to TRBJ1-2, with 8 bases lining up with TRBD1. Trimming cost V 5 bases and J 5 bases; bases outside gene matches: 7. Germline V gene lookup returns CDR1 MNHEY and CDR2 SVGAGI. This CDR3 contains 14 residues. The CDR3 is CASSLRGREYGYTF. The CDR3 region has the DNA TGTGCCAGCAGTCTCAGGGGGCGCGAATATGGCTACACCTTC.

The genes are TRBV6-5 and TRBJ1-4, with D maybe TRBD1 (6 bases). The CDR3 is made up of 14 amino acids. The germline CDR1 and CDR2 sequences are MNHEY and SVGAGI. Trimming cost V 4 bases and J 2 bases, with 8 bases left between them. In DNA form, the CDR3 reads TGTGCCAGCAGTTTTCAGGGGACTAATGAAAAACTGTTTTTT. It is translated as CASSFQGTNEKLFF.

J is TRBJ2-1 and V is TRBV6-1; 10 nucleotides align to TRBD2. Germline assignment: CDR1 MNHNS and CDR2 SASEGT. Losses at the gene ends were 4 bases for V and 7 bases for J; bases not matched to a gene: 7. The CDR3 has 15 residues. The DNA for the CDR3 is TGTGCCAGCAGTGCGCAGCGGGGGGGCTCGAATGAGCAGTTCTTC. Its translation is CASSAQRGGSNEQFF.

This clone was detected only a few times. This sample includes further DNA sequences coding for the same CDR3. The V gene is TRBV15, the J gene TRBJ2-1, with a possible D match to TRBD2 (6 bases). This CDR3 comprises 14 residues. Per germline, CDR1 LNHNV and CDR2 YYDKDF (reference sequence). V was shortened by 5 bases and J by 6 bases, with 14 bases between the two germline ends. This CDR3 reads CATSAGGPGNEQFF. The CDR3 DNA is TGTGCCACCAGCGCTGGAGGGCCGGGCAATGAGCAGTTCTTC.

The rearrangement uses TRBV7-9 and TRBJ2-5; D is possibly TRBD2 (5 bases). Looked up from germline, CDR1 is SEHNR and CDR2 is FQNEAQ (reference sequence). Trimming cost V 5 bases and J 2 bases, with 12 bases left between them. CDR3 length equals 14 residues. The CDR3 nucleotides read TGTGCCAGCAGCGCCGACTACCTTCAAGAGACCCAGTACTTC. It is translated as CASSADYLQETQYF.

V is TRBV11-2 and J is TRBJ2-1; 7 nucleotides line up with TRBD2. CDR1 is SGHAT, CDR2 FQNNGV, per germline. Trimming at V came to 4 bases and at J to 4 bases, leaving 13 bases not matched to a gene. CDR3 length: 17 residues. The CDR3 is CASSSRSGRAKYNEQFF. In DNA, the CDR3 is TGTGCCAGCAGCTCCAGATCTGGGAGGGCCAAGTACAATGAGCAGTTCTTC.

J is TRBJ2-3 and V is TRBV29-1, with 10 bases identical to TRBD2. CDR1 and CDR2 from the germline V gene are SQVTM and ANQGSEA. The CDR3 has 14 residues. The V and J ends lost 8 bases and 6 bases, in that order; junction bases with no gene match: 11. CDR3 loop: CSTSPSGSRDTQYF. The CDR3 nucleotides read TGCAGCACCAGTCCTAGCGGGAGTCGGGATACGCAGTATTTT.

This clone has just a few counts. The genes are TRBV27 and TRBJ2-7, with 8 bases fitting TRBD1. The CDR3 totals 17 residues. The V gene's germline CDR1 is MNHEY and CDR2 SMNVEV (reference sequence). The V and J ends lost 2 bases and 6 bases, in that order; junction bases with no gene match: 15. CDR3 in DNA: TGTGCCAGCAGTTTAAACGGACAGGGATACTTTCTTGGCGAGCAGTACTTC. It is translated as CASSLNGQGYFLGEQYF.

This rearrangement joins TRBV27 to TRBJ2-7; 11 nucleotides line up with TRBD2. The J segment lost 6 bases and the V segment lost 10 bases, leaving 14 bases of the junction unmatched. The length of the CDR3 is 15 residues. Germline CDR1 reads MNHEY; CDR2 reads SMNVEV (reference sequence). CDR3 DNA sequence: TGTGCCACCTCCGGTGATAGCGGGAGGGCTTCCGAGCAGTACTTC. This gives the protein CATSGDSGRASEQYF.

The chain uses TRBV19 and TRBJ2-2, with a tentative D call TRBD2 (6 bases). The CDR3 length is 13 residues. V lost 8 bases, J lost 1 base, and 8 bases lay in between. The germline V gene encodes CDR1 LNHDA and CDR2 SQIVND (reference sequence). CDR3 DNA: TGTGCCAGTCGGGGGAGGAACACCGGGGAGCTGTTTTTT. Its protein is CASRGRNTGELFF.

The rearrangement links TRBV11-2 to TRBJ1-4, with a weak D call TRBD1 (6 bases). The CDR3 runs 16 residues. Germline CDR1 is SGHAT and CDR2 is FQNNGV. Between the trimmed V and J ends, which lost 0 bases and 8 bases, there was a span of 16 bases. The DNA of the CDR3 is TGTGCCAGCAGCTTAGATTATACAGGGTGGGAAGAAAAACTGTTTTTT. It translates to CASSLDYTGWEEKLFF.

In this sample, this clone turned up a few times. The rearrangement uses TRBV19 and TRBJ1-1, with TRBD1 identical over 7 bases. The CDR3 extends over 14 amino acids. V lost 6 bases, J lost 1 base, and 5 bases stayed unmatched. CDR1 LNHDA and CDR2 SQIVND come from the germline V gene (reference sequence). The CDR3 bases are TGTGCCAGTAGGCTCGACAGGGAGAACACTGAAGCTTTCTTT. Protein: CASRLDRENTEAFF.

The chain uses TRBV5-1 and TRBJ2-7, with 9 bases that match TRBD1. The germline V gene has CDR1 SGHRS and CDR2 YFSETQ. J lost 3 bases, V lost 0 bases, and 4 bases had no gene match. There are 15 residues in the CDR3. Written as DNA, the CDR3 is TGCGCCAGCAGCTTGGAACCGGGACAGGGCTACGAGCAGTACTTC. This sequence encodes CASSLEPGQGYEQYF.

This clone has at least ten counts. The chain's CDR3 is CASSKDRGGYTF. The CDR3 region has the DNA TGTGCCAGCAGCAAGGACAGGGGCGGCTACACCTTC. The chain carries TRBV9 and TRBJ1-2; 9 bases map to TRBD1. This CDR3 comprises 12 residues. V was pared by 4 bases and J by 8 bases, with 3 bases of the junction left unmatched. Germline V gene lookup returns CDR1 SGDLS and CDR2 YYNGEE.

The rearrangement uses TRBV5-1 and TRBJ2-1, with D perhaps TRBD1 (6 bases). Per the germline V gene, CDR1 is SGHRS and CDR2 is YFSETQ. The CDR3 spans 16 residues. V was pared by 4 bases and J by 7 bases, with 21 bases between. CDR3 DNA: TGCGCCAGCAGCCCTTCGACAGGTTTTTTGGAAAATGAGCAGTTCTTC. Protein: CASSPSTGFLENEQFF. Supplemented by reference TRBV5-1 and TRBJ2-1, the full variable domain reads KAGVTQTPRYLIKTRGQQVTLSCSPISGHRSVSWYQQTPGQGLQFLFEYFSETQRNKGNFPGRFSGRQFSNSRSEMNVSTLELGDSALYLCASSPSTGFLENEQFFGPGTRLTVL.

The chain carries TRBV29-1 and TRBJ2-6; D possibly corresponds to TRBD1 (5 bases). Trimming took off 2 bases at V and 0 bases at J, with 11 bases between the two ends. The CDR3 extends over 16 amino acids. The germline gives CDR1 SQVTM, CDR2 ANQGSEA. In nucleotides, the CDR3 is TGCAGCGTTGAATGGAGTGACAGCTCTGGGGCCAACGTCCTGACTTTC. It encodes CSVEWSDSSGANVLTF.

V gene TRBV23-1 combines with J gene TRBJ2-1; no definite D call. TRBV23-1 belongs to the ORF category, with a function that is uncertain. CDR3 length: 12 residues. V was cut by 3 bases and J by 7 bases, with 7 bases left in between. CDR3 sequence reads: CASSHVRNEQFF. The CDR3 DNA sequence: TGCGCCAGCAGTCATGTCAGAAATGAGCAGTTCTTC.

The gene calls are TRBV10-3 and TRBJ1-5; D call uncertain. CDR3 length: 13 residues. Trimming cost V 4 bases and J 5 bases, with 9 bases left between them. Germline V lookup: CDR1 ENHRY, CDR2 SYGVKD. The CDR3 sequence is CAISGNRDQPQHF. Here the CDR3 DNA reads TGTGCCATCAGTGGAAACCGGGATCAGCCCCAGCATTTT.

This clone was counted a single time. This chain connects TRBV19 to TRBJ2-7; no firm D call. CDR1 and CDR2 from the germline V gene are LNHDA and SQIVND (reference sequence). There are 13 residues in the CDR3. Trimming took 0 bases from V and 3 from J, leaving 6 bases between them. CDR3 protein: CASSIDMDYEQYF. The CDR3 nucleotides are TGTGCCAGTAGTATAGATATGGACTACGAGCAGTACTTC. Drawing the rest from reference TRBV19 and TRBJ2-7, the complete variable domain is DGGITQSPKYLFRKEGQNVTLSCEQNLNHDAMYWYRQDPGQGLRLIYYSQIVNDFQKGDIAEGYSVSREKKESFPLTVTSAQKNPTAFYLCASSIDMDYEQYFGPGTRLTVT.

The chain is built from TRBV11-2 and TRBJ1-1; 8 positions match TRBD1. This CDR3 has 19 residues. The V and J ends lost 6 bases and 2 bases, in that order; junction bases with no gene match: 20. The germline CDR1 and CDR2 sequences are SGHAT and FQNNGV. The CDR3, as DNA: TGTGCCAGCAGACGGCTATATGTACGGACAGGGCAAACCAACACTGAAGCTTTCTTT. Residues: CASRRLYVRTGQTNTEAFF.

The chain employs TRBV7-2 and TRBJ2-7; possibly TRBD1 or TRBD2 for D (5 bases each). The CDR3 is 14 residues long. Germline V gene data show CDR1 as SGHTA and CDR2 as FQGNSA. Trimming took off 1 base at V and 4 bases at J, with 11 bases between the two ends. This chain's CDR3 is CASSLGDRQYEQYF. The CDR3 region has the DNA TGTGCCAGCAGCTTAGGGGACCGACAATACGAGCAGTACTTC.

DNA of the CDR3: TGTGCCAGTAGTATATCCGGTACAGACATCAATCAGCCCCAGCATTTT. Translating gives CASSISGTDINQPQHF. V and J are TRBV19 and TRBJ1-5, with D hard to call. Germline loops: CDR1 LNHDA, CDR2 SQIVND (reference sequence). This CDR3 comprises 16 residues. Trimming pared 2 bases from V and 3 bases from J, leaving 14 bases between.

This rearrangement joins TRBV5-1 to TRBJ1-5; 10 positions agree with TRBD1. This CDR3 region has 15 residues. With V trimmed by 0 bases and J by 7 bases, 4 bases remained unmatched. From germline, CDR1 is SGHRS and CDR2 YFSETQ. The CDR3 sequence is CASSLGQGAAQPQHF. The CDR3 region has the DNA TGCGCCAGCAGCTTGGGACAGGGGGCAGCGCAGCCCCAGCATTTT.

The CDR3 here is CASSLMEDSYPEQYF. The DNA for the CDR3 is TGTGCCAGCAGTCTCATGGAGGACTCTTATCCCGAGCAGTACTTC. This chain uses TRBV25-1 with TRBJ2-7; possible D gene TRBD2, 5 bases. Germline CDR1 reads MGHDK; CDR2 reads SYGVNS. Trimming cost V 5 bases and J 6 bases, with 20 bases left between them. The CDR3 sequence is 15 residues long.

This clone was seen a single time. V is TRBV6-5 and J is TRBJ1-2, with 8 nucleotides matching TRBD1. CDR1 and CDR2 (germline): MNHEY, SVGAGI. The V and J ends lost 7 bases and 6 bases, in that order; junction bases with no gene match: 7. The CDR3 sequence is 13 residues long. CDR3 sequence reads: CASNTPGGNGYTF. The CDR3 coding sequence is TGTGCCAGCAATACCCCAGGGGGCAATGGCTACACCTTC.